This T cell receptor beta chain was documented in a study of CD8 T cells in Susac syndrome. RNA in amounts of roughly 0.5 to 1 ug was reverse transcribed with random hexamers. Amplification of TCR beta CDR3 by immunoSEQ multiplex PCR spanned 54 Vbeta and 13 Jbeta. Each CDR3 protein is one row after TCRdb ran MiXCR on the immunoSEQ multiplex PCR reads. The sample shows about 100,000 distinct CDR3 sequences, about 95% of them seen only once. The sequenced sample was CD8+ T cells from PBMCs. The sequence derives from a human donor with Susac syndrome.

CDR3 nucleotides: TGCAGTGCTAGAGGAGGGGGCCCCCATGGCTACACCTTC. Its translation: CSARGGGPHGYTF. The V gene is TRBV20-1, the J gene TRBJ1-2; TRBD1 agrees at 7 bases. The length of the CDR3 is 13 residues. Germline trimming cut 1 base from V and 6 bases from J; bases unmatched to any gene: 5. Per germline, CDR1 DFQATT and CDR2 SNEGSKA (reference sequence).